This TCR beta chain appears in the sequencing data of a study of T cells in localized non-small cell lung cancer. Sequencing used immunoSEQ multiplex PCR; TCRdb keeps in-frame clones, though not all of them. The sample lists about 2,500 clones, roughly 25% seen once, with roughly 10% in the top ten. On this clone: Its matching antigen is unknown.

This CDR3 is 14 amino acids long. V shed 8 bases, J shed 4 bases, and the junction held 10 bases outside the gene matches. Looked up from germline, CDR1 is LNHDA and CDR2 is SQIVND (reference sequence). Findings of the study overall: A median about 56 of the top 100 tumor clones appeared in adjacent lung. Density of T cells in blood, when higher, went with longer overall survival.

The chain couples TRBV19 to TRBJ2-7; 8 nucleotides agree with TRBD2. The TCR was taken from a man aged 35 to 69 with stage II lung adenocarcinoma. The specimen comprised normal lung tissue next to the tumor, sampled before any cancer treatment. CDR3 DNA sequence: TGTGCCAGTGGAACTTCCGGGACTAGTTACGAGCAGTACTTC. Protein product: CASGTSGTSYEQYF. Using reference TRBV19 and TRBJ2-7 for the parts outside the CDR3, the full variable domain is DGGITQSPKYLFRKEGQNVTLSCEQNLNHDAMYWYRQDPGQGLRLIYYSQIVNDFQKGDIAEGYSVSREKKESFPLTVTSAQKNPTAFYLCASGTSGTSYEQYFGPGTRLTVT.